A selection of T cell receptor beta chains follows, all from one sample in a study of blood T cell repertoires in COVID-19. Sequenced by immunoSEQ multiplex PCR; TCRdb stores in-frame clones only, minus some. The sample has 150,000 or so clones; about 80% are singletons. What was sequenced was PBMCs or T cells enriched from blood (not recorded which). Every receptor here comes from a woman in her forties or fifties who had recovered from COVID-19. Each CDR3 is given with its conserved first and last residue. A D gene is named only where the DNA matches it firmly. Where a row states a size, it is once, few, many or the class of an expanded clone; other rows omit it.

j_gene,d_gene,len,v_gene,abundance,CDR3nt,CDR3aa
TRBJ1-6,.,18,TRBV6-1,.,TGTGCCAGCAGTGAAAGTCCCTTTTCGGGGACATATAATTCACCCCTCCACTTT,CASSESPFSGTYNSPLHF
TRBJ2-7,.,12,TRBV7-2,.,.,CASSLVGTGADF
TRBJ2-2,TRBD1,14,TRBV19,.,TGTGCCAGTTTGGACAGGGCTATCACCGGGGAGCTGTTTTTT,CASLDRAITGELFF
TRBJ2-7,TRBD1,14,TRBV5-4,few,TGTGCCAGCAGCCCCGGGACAGAGTCCTACGAGCAGTACTTC,CASSPGTESYEQYF
TRBJ2-1,.,13,TRBV6-4,.,TGTGCCAGCAGTGACTCAGACTATAATGAGCAGTTCTTC,CASSDSDYNEQFF
TRBJ1-1,.,14,TRBV30,.,TGTGCCTGGAGTGTACGGGTGTTTGACACTGAAGCTTTCTTT,CAWSVRVFDTEAFF
TRBJ1-4,TRBD1,15,TRBV19,.,TGTGCCAGTAGACCCCGGGGGACAGGGCACGAAAAACTGTTTTTT,CASRPRGTGHEKLFF
TRBJ1-5,.,15,TRBV4-2,few,TGTGCCAGCAGCCAAGACGGGAGGGGGAGTCAGCCCCAGCATTTT,CASSQDGRGSQPQHF
TRBJ2-5,.,15,TRBV23-1,.,TGCGCCAGCAGTCAACTACAGGGTGGCCAAGAGACCCAGTACTTC,CASSQLQGGQETQYF
TRBJ1-4,.,13,TRBV5-8,.,TGTGCCACCACAACAGGGAGAGGTGAAAAACTGTTTTTT,CATTTGRGEKLFF
TRBJ1-5,.,13,TRBV2,.,TGTGCCAGCAGTGAGTCCCGGGATCAGCCCCAGCATTTT,CASSESRDQPQHF
TRBJ1-1,.,13,TRBV15,.,TGTGCCACCAGCAGCAGGGGAGACACTGAAGCTTTCTTT,CATSSRGDTEAFF
TRBJ1-2,TRBD1,14,TRBV7-8,.,TGTGCCAGCAGCGCCGACAGGGCCGGCTATGGCTACACCTTC,CASSADRAGYGYTF
TRBJ2-3,TRBD2,15,TRBV5-1,.,TGCGCCAGCAGCTTGTCTAGCGGGGTCACAGATACGCAGTATTTT,CASSLSSGVTDTQYF
TRBJ1-2,.,13,TRBV28,.,TGTGGAACAGATAGGGGCTCTAACTATGGCTACACCTTC,CGTDRGSNYGYTF
TRBJ2-5,TRBD2,17,TRBV5-6,once,TGTGCCAGCAGCGTCGGGACTAGCGGGGGGCCACAAGAGACCCAGTACTTC,CASSVGTSGGPQETQYF
TRBJ1-1,TRBD1,15,TRBV9,.,TGTGCCAGCAGCGTAGAGGGACAGGGGAGATCTGAAGCTTTCTTT,CASSVEGQGRSEAFF
TRBJ1-2,TRBD1,15,TRBV5-4,.,TGTGCCAGCAGCCAGGGACAGGTTCTCGACTATGGCTACACCTTC,CASSQGQVLDYGYTF
TRBJ2-5,.,13,TRBV6-5,.,TGTGCCAGCAGAAGGACTTTTCAAGAGACCCAGTACTTC,CASRRTFQETQYF
TRBJ2-4,.,10,TRBV20-1,.,TGCAGTGCTGGAAAGACTATTCAGTACTTC,CSAGKTIQYF
TRBJ1-1,.,15,TRBV2,.,TGTGCCAGCATCGAAACGGGGGGCCGAGACACTGAAGCTTTCTTT,CASIETGGRDTEAFF
TRBJ1-4,TRBD1,14,TRBV11-1,.,TGTGCCAGCAGCGGGGACAGGGGAGTCGAAAAACTGTTTTTT,CASSGDRGVEKLFF
TRBJ1-2,TRBD1,16,TRBV28,few,TGTGCCAGCAGTTCGGAGATCAGGGGGCCGAGCTATGGCTACACCTTC,CASSSEIRGPSYGYTF
TRBJ1-1,.,15,TRBV6-5,.,TGTGCCAGCAGATTCAAAGGATCAGGTGGCACTGAAGCTTTCTTT,CASRFKGSGGTEAFF
TRBJ1-5,.,14,TRBV2,.,TGTGCCAGCAGTGAAGCGCCCTTCTCCTGGCCTCAGCATTTT,CASSEAPFSWPQHF
TRBJ1-1,.,13,TRBV18,few,TGTGCCAGCTCACCAATATCGGGGACTGAAGCTTTCTTT,CASSPISGTEAFF
TRBJ1-4,.,16,TRBV13,.,TGTGCCAGCAGCCTGGCCGGGGGTGTAACTAATGAAAAACTGTTTTTT,CASSLAGGVTNEKLFF
TRBJ2-3,.,14,TRBV5-4,.,TGTGCCAGCAGCTTGAAGCCGAGCACAGATACGCAGTATTTT,CASSLKPSTDTQYF
TRBJ1-3,.,15,TRBV5-5,.,TGTGCCAGCAGCTTGGGGACAATGGGTGGAAACACCATATATTTT,CASSLGTMGGNTIYF
TRBJ2-7,.,14,TRBV27,.,TGTGCCAGCAGTTTACGGGGTTACAGGGACGAGCAGTACTTC,CASSLRGYRDEQYF
TRBJ1-6,.,15,TRBV5-4,.,TGTGCCAGCAGACATGACACCGTTGGGAATTCACCCCTCCACTTT,CASRHDTVGNSPLHF
TRBJ2-7,.,16,TRBV11-2,.,TGTGCCAGCAGCCGGGGCCCTGGGGGGACCGAGGATGAGCAGTACTTC,CASSRGPGGTEDEQYF
TRBJ1-1,.,16,TRBV18,few,TGTGCCAGCTCACCGTTCGCCGGGGGAATCGACACTGAAGCTTTCTTT,CASSPFAGGIDTEAFF
TRBJ1-6,TRBD1,15,TRBV5-8,.,TGTGCCAGCAGCAGGTGGACAGGGGAAGGTTCACCCCTCCACTTT,CASSRWTGEGSPLHF
TRBJ2-5,TRBD2,16,TRBV28,once,TGTGCCAGCAGCGTGCACTCGACTAGCGGGCAAGAGACCCAGTACTTC,CASSVHSTSGQETQYF
TRBJ2-7,TRBD2,14,TRBV28,.,TGTGCCAGCAGTCAACTAGCGGGGGATAACGAGCAGTACTTC,CASSQLAGDNEQYF
TRBJ1-2,TRBD1,15,TRBV10-3,.,TGTGCCATCAGTGGAGACAGGGCAAGGTCTGATGGCTACACCTTC,CAISGDRARSDGYTF
TRBJ1-2,.,13,TRBV18,.,TGTGCCAGCTCCGCACAGGCTAACTATGGCTACACCTTC,CASSAQANYGYTF
TRBJ1-2,.,13,TRBV27,once,TGTGCCAGCAGTACAAACCAGGGGCAGGGCTACACCTTC,CASSTNQGQGYTF
TRBJ1-1,TRBD1,16,TRBV27,once,TGTGCCAGCAGTTTATTCCCGACAGGGGCGAGCACTGAAGCTTTCTTT,CASSLFPTGASTEAFF
TRBJ2-7,.,12,TRBV10-3,.,TGTGCCATCAGCTTCGGGTCCCAAGAGCAGTACTTC,CAISFGSQEQYF
TRBJ1-3,TRBD1,17,TRBV5-5,.,TGTGCCAGCAGCTCCCTCTCCACAGGGGGCTTTGGAAACACCATATATTTT,CASSSLSTGGFGNTIYF
TRBJ1-4,.,15,TRBV5-4,.,TGTGCCAGCAGCTGGGCGGGGTCAACTAATGAAAAACTGTTTTTT,CASSWAGSTNEKLFF
TRBJ1-1,.,14,TRBV7-2,.,TGTGCCAGCAGCTTCCTCCTTGGGGCGACTGAAGCTTTCTTT,CASSFLLGATEAFF
TRBJ1-1,.,13,TRBV29-1,.,TGCAGCGTGATTGCCGGGACACGGTCTGAAGCTTTCTTT,CSVIAGTRSEAFF
TRBJ1-2,TRBD1,12,TRBV4-2,.,TGTGCCAGCAGCCAGCAGGGGGATGGCTACACCTTC,CASSQQGDGYTF
TRBJ1-2,.,13,TRBV6-5,.,TGTGCCAGCAGTCAGATGACAGGCAATGGCTACACCTTC,CASSQMTGNGYTF
TRBJ1-1,.,15,TRBV28,.,TGTGCCAGCAGCCCGGGAGCCGCCGGGAACACTGAAGCTTTCTTT,CASSPGAAGNTEAFF
TRBJ1-5,.,14,TRBV27,.,TGTGCCAGCAGTCTAAACAGGGGCAATCAGCCCCAGCATTTT,CASSLNRGNQPQHF